These 23 T cell receptor beta chains originate from one sample sequenced in a study of control samples from healthy donors and cancer patients. This table comes from immunoSEQ multiplex PCR, and its TCRdb copy is limited to in-frame clones, with some not included. The sample has 100,000 to 120,000 clones, 70% to 90% seen once. Sequences were obtained from PBMCs. The receptors stem from a woman aged 55-70 years with lung cancer.

Only one count was recorded for this clone. The genes are TRBV6-6 and TRBJ2-7; TRBD1 matches at 9 bases. The ends lost 3 bases at V and 3 bases at J; junction bases unmatched: 9. Looked up from germline, CDR1 is MNHNY and CDR2 is SVGAGI (reference sequence). This CDR3 is 16 amino acids long. The CDR3 bases are TGTGCCAGCAGTTATCTGCCGGGACAGGGACTCTACGAGCAGTACTTC. Translating gives CASSYLPGQGLYEQYF.

The chain couples TRBV7-9 to TRBJ2-1, with 9 bases that match TRBD1. CDR3 length equals 14 residues. With 4 bases clipped from V and 7 bases from J, the junction kept 5 bases outside the gene matches. Germline V gives CDR1 SEHNR, CDR2 FQNEAQ (reference sequence). CDR3: CASSSDRGLNEQFF. CDR3 DNA sequence: TGTGCCAGCAGCTCGGACAGGGGTCTGAATGAGCAGTTCTTC.

This sequence joins TRBV7-2 and TRBJ1-2; possible D gene TRBD1, 5 bases. Germline V gene lookup returns CDR1 SGHTA and CDR2 FQGNSA. Trimming removed 6 bases from V and 8 bases from J, with 16 bases in between. This CDR3 comprises 13 residues. The CDR3 coding sequence is TGTGCCAGCAGTTATAGGGGACTATGGGGCTACACCTTC. It codes for CASSYRGLWGYTF.

The V gene is TRBV10-3, the J gene TRBJ2-7; D might be TRBD1 (5 bases). This CDR3 region has 12 residues. V was clipped by 3 bases and J by 2 bases, with 5 bases between them. Germline V gives CDR1 ENHRY, CDR2 SYGVKD. The CDR3 sequence: CAISEGAYEQYF. The CDR3 coding sequence is TGTGCCATCAGTGAAGGGGCCTACGAGCAGTACTTC.

This clone turned up a few times. This chain connects TRBV6-5 to TRBJ1-4; D gene ambiguous. Germline CDR1 and CDR2: MNHEY and SVGAGI. V lost 6 bases, J lost 1 base, and 12 bases lay in between. The CDR3 totals 15 residues. This CDR3 is CASRSGVRTNEKLFF. The CDR3 nucleotides are TGTGCCAGCAGGTCGGGAGTTCGAACTAATGAAAAACTGTTTTTT.

This clone has only a few counts. The chain is built from TRBV19 and TRBJ1-2; D is unresolved. In germline, CDR1 is LNHDA, CDR2 SQIVND (reference sequence). The V end lost 3 bases, the J end lost 2 bases, and 7 bases lay between the germline ends. CDR3 length: 13 amino acids. In nucleotides, the CDR3 is TGTGCCAGTAGTATCACAGACAACTATGGCTACACCTTC. Translated: CASSITDNYGYTF.

This clone was observed a few times. V and J are TRBV6-6 and TRBJ1-2; D perhaps matches TRBD1 (6 bases). Trimming removed 3 bases at V and 7 bases at J, with 15 bases between. The CDR3 has 14 amino acids. Germline CDR1 and CDR2: MNHNY and SVGAGI (reference sequence). This CDR3 is CASSYRGQGFGYTF. As DNA, the CDR3 is TGTGCCAGCAGTTATAGGGGACAAGGTTTTGGCTACACCTTC.

V and J are TRBV5-1 and TRBJ1-1; D gene uncertain. The ends were cut back, 4 bases at V and 1 base at J, with 8 bases in the middle. The germline V gene has CDR1 SGHRS and CDR2 YFSETQ. The CDR3 sequence is 13 residues long. The DNA for the CDR3 is TGCGCCAGCAGCAGAGAGGAGAACACTGAAGCTTTCTTT. Translating gives CASSREENTEAFF.

This clone was observed a single time. The chain links TRBV5-4 to TRBJ1-1, with 8 bases identical to TRBD1. Germline loops: CDR1 SGHNT, CDR2 YYREEE (reference sequence). V lost 4 bases and J lost 12; bases outside the gene matches: 17. The CDR3 extends over 15 amino acids. The CDR3 region is CASSPPTPMTGESFF. CDR3 DNA sequence: TGTGCCAGCAGCCCCCCTACCCCCATGACAGGGGAGTCTTTCTTT.

This chain connects TRBV29-1 to TRBJ1-1; unclear D gene. Germline V lookup: CDR1 SQVTM, CDR2 ANQGSEA. This CDR3 is 13 amino acids long. Trimming removed 8 bases at V and 0 bases at J, with 13 bases between. CDR3 protein: CSHLGPLNTEAFF. The CDR3 coding sequence is TGCAGCCACCTAGGACCCCTGAACACTGAAGCTTTCTTT.

This chain connects TRBV19 to TRBJ1-6; 10 bases map to TRBD1. Germline-derived CDR1 and CDR2 are LNHDA and SQIVND (reference sequence). The CDR3 loop spans 17 amino acids. The trim removed 5 bases at V and 3 bases at J, leaving 7 bases unmatched. This CDR3 is CASSSTGTGDYNSPLHF. CDR3 sequence (DNA): TGTGCCAGTAGTTCGACCGGGACAGGGGACTATAATTCACCCCTCCACTTT.

This chain uses TRBV19 with TRBJ1-1; 9 positions match TRBD1. V gave up 5 bases and J gave up 4 bases; unmatched junction bases: 5. The CDR3 runs to 14 residues. CDR1 and CDR2 (germline): LNHDA, SQIVND (reference sequence). The CDR3 region is CASSVTGGTTEAFF. In DNA form, the CDR3 reads TGTGCCAGTAGTGTGACAGGGGGTACCACTGAAGCTTTCTTT. The full variable domain, with the rest looked up from reference TRBV19 and TRBJ1-1, is DGGITQSPKYLFRKEGQNVTLSCEQNLNHDAMYWYRQDPGQGLRLIYYSQIVNDFQKGDIAEGYSVSREKKESFPLTVTSAQKNPTAFYLCASSVTGGTTEAFFGQGTRLTVV.

The chain is built from TRBV9 and TRBJ2-3; no firm D call. The germline V gene has CDR1 SGDLS and CDR2 YYNGEE. The CDR3 consists of 14 residues. The V and J ends lost 2 bases and 0 bases respectively, with 7 bases between them. CDR3 sequence reads: CASSVYRSTDTQYF. For the CDR3, the DNA is TGTGCCAGCAGCGTGTACCGGAGCACAGATACGCAGTATTTT.

The genes are TRBV28 and TRBJ2-7; D gene unclear. CDR3 length: 13 amino acids. Trimming took off 5 bases at V and 2 bases at J, with 10 bases between the two ends. CDR1 is MDHEN, CDR2 SYDVKM, per germline. CDR3: CASSGSSPYEQYF. In nucleotides, the CDR3 is TGTGCCAGCAGTGGTAGCTCCCCCTACGAGCAGTACTTC.

The chain links TRBV7-9 to TRBJ1-2; D uncertain. The CDR3 is 12 residues long. The V end lost 3 bases, the J end lost 8 bases, and 10 bases lay between the germline ends. Per the germline V gene, CDR1 is SEHNR and CDR2 is FQNEAQ (reference sequence). CDR3 DNA sequence: TGTGCCAGCAGCTTGATCTATGAGGGCTACACCTTC. Its protein product is CASSLIYEGYTF.

The gene calls are TRBV7-9 and TRBJ2-2, with D perhaps matching TRBD1 (5 bases). Per the germline V gene, CDR1 is SEHNR and CDR2 is FQNEAQ (reference sequence). The V gene lost 5 bases and the J gene lost 3 bases, with 16 bases spanning the gap. The CDR3 runs 16 residues. CDR3 in DNA: TGTGCCAGCAGCCTATTTAGTTGGGGCGACACCGGGGAGCTGTTTTTT. It yields the protein CASSLFSWGDTGELFF.

CDR3 protein: CASSLQGLAAQQQFF. The CDR3 DNA is TGTGCCAGCAGCTTACAAGGACTAGCAGCCCAGCAGCAGTTCTTC. This chain uses TRBV11-2 with TRBJ2-1; 8 bases agree with TRBD2. CDR1 is SGHAT and CDR2 is FQNNGV in the germline V gene. Germline trimming cut 2 bases from V and 11 bases from J; bases unmatched to any gene: 11. The CDR3 covers 15 residues.

The V call is TRBV19, the J call TRBJ1-6; 11 positions match TRBD1. Germline V gives CDR1 LNHDA, CDR2 SQIVND (reference sequence). With V trimmed by 6 bases and J by 4 bases, 14 bases remained unmatched. This CDR3 comprises 19 residues. The CDR3 spells CASRKAGQGAGLYNSPLHF. The CDR3 nucleotides read TGTGCCAGTAGAAAGGCCGGACAGGGGGCCGGTTTGTATAATTCACCCCTCCACTTT. The full variable domain, its missing parts supplied by reference TRBV19 and TRBJ1-6, is DGGITQSPKYLFRKEGQNVTLSCEQNLNHDAMYWYRQDPGQGLRLIYYSQIVNDFQKGDIAEGYSVSREKKESFPLTVTSAQKNPTAFYLCASRKAGQGAGLYNSPLHFGNGTRLTVT.

This clone was detected only a few times. This rearrangement joins TRBV11-1 to TRBJ1-2, with unresolved D. CDR1 and CDR2 (germline): SGHAT, FQDESV (reference sequence). Trimming cost V 5 bases and J 2 bases, with 12 bases left between them. This CDR3 contains 14 residues. For the CDR3, the DNA is TGTGCCAGCAGCCCTTGGTATGGGAACTATGGCTACACCTTC. It is translated as CASSPWYGNYGYTF.

The rearrangement joins TRBV4-2 to TRBJ2-1, with TRBD2 identical over 10 bases. Germline V gene data show CDR1 as LGHNA and CDR2 as YNFKEQ. The CDR3 extends over 14 amino acids. Trimming at V came to 5 bases and at J to 9 bases, leaving 7 bases not matched to a gene. CDR3 bases: TGTGCCAGCAGCGGGCTAGCGGGAGTGGGTGAGCAGTTCTTC. The encoded protein is CASSGLAGVGEQFF.

V and J are TRBV7-9 and TRBJ1-2; 9 nucleotides match TRBD1. The germline V gene encodes CDR1 SEHNR and CDR2 FQNEAQ (reference sequence). With V trimmed by 3 bases and J by 2 bases, 7 bases remained unmatched. This CDR3 spans 16 amino acids. The CDR3 loop reads CASSFGGDRANYGYTF. The CDR3 DNA is TGTGCCAGCAGCTTTGGGGGGGACAGGGCCAACTATGGCTACACCTTC. The variable domain in full, completed from reference TRBV7-9 and TRBJ1-2, reads DTGVSQNPRHKITKRGQNVTFRCDPISEHNRLYWYRQTLGQGPEFLTYFQNEAQLEKSRLLSDRFSAERPKGSFSTLEIQRTEQGDSAMYLCASSFGGDRANYGYTFGSGTRLTVV.

The chain has TRBV7-6 and TRBJ2-1; weak D call: TRBD1 (5 bases). Germline V gene sequence: CDR1 SGHVS, CDR2 FNYEAQ. V was cut by 5 bases and J by 4 bases, with 12 bases left in between. CDR3 length: 14 residues. The CDR3 loop is CASSSHDSYNEQFF. The DNA of the CDR3 is TGTGCCAGCAGCAGCCACGACAGTTACAATGAGCAGTTCTTC. Using reference TRBV7-6 and TRBJ2-1 for the parts outside the CDR3, the full variable domain is GAGVSQSPRYKVTKRGQDVALRCDPISGHVSLYWYRQALGQGPEFLTYFNYEAQQDKSGLPNDRFSAERPEGSISTLTIQRTEQRDSAMYRCASSSHDSYNEQFFGPGTRLTVL.

This chain connects TRBV19 to TRBJ2-3, with 9 bases matching TRBD2. Germline CDR1 and CDR2: LNHDA and SQIVND (reference sequence). Germline trimming cut 2 bases from V and 1 base from J; bases unmatched to any gene: 4. The CDR3 spans 16 residues. DNA of the CDR3: TGTGCCAGTAGTATACCGGCTAGCGGGGGCACAGATACGCAGTATTTT. Protein product: CASSIPASGGTDTQYF.